This T cell receptor beta chain originates from a study of cytomegalovirus exposure and HLA in healthy donors. As concerns this clone: The antigen is undetermined.

General study findings and limits: It was only CMV serostatus that was available as immune exposure information.

PCR primers comprised 60 Vbeta and 13 Jbeta primers. The assay was immunoSEQ multiplex PCR, and TCRdb's table has in-frame clones only and misses some. The sample contains around 130,000 clones, 73% of which appear only once. CDR3 size: 12 residues. Trimming stripped 3 bases from V and 9 bases from J, with 10 bases between. Germline-derived CDR1 and CDR2 are SGHDT and YYEEEE. The sequence was collected from a middle-aged woman in good health and CMV-seropositive. Sequences were obtained from PBMCs. The genes are TRBV5-6 and TRBJ1-5, with TRBD1 as a possible D gene (5 bases). The CDR3 region has the DNA TGTGCCAGCAGCTCCCAGGGCCGGCCCCAGCATTTT. Translating it yields CASSSQGRPQHF.